A selection of T cell receptor beta chains follows, all from one sample in a study of CD8 T cells in Susac syndrome. A single record per CDR3 protein comes from TCRdb applying MiXCR to the immunoSEQ multiplex PCR reads. The sample shows more than 250,000 distinct CDR3 sequences, about 91% of them seen only once. The sequencing sample was made of CD4+ T cells from PBMCs. Source of these receptors: a human donor with multiple sclerosis. Both conserved end residues are part of each CDR3.

V gene	J gene	CDR3 protein
TRBV6-1	TRBJ2-1	CASTSGTGAYNEQFF
TRBV11-2	TRBJ1-1	CASSPSPRTGGSPGTFF
TRBV7-3	TRBJ1-1	CASSPHRGGTEAFF
TRBV3-1	TRBJ1-1	CASSQVAQGGMNTEAFF
TRBV27	TRBJ1-2	CASSQGTALHLYGYTF
TRBV7-2	TRBJ2-3	CASSLSGSADTQYF
TRBV6-1	TRBJ1-6	CASIQGSGSPLHF
TRBV7-2	TRBJ2-1	CASSLEKLANNEQFF
TRBV18	TRBJ2-5	CASSPRTAVETQYF
TRBV19	TRBJ2-1	CASSIGRGADEQFF
TRBV7-2	TRBJ1-1	CASSSGTEAFF
TRBV30	TRBJ1-1	CAWSPGHTEAFF
TRBV20-1	TRBJ1-1	CSARDGARNNGAEAFF
TRBV27	TRBJ2-3	CASKAGLGARLAGSSTDTQYF
TRBV19	TRBJ1-5	CASSGDAQPQHF
TRBV6-1	TRBJ1-1	CASRLSWTGLNTEAFF
TRBV29-1	TRBJ2-5	CSAGLNGGTQYF
TRBV6-5	TRBJ1-1	CASSLGHLNTEAFF
TRBV11-3	TRBJ2-3	CASSFSSGPQYF
TRBV11-2	TRBJ2-1	CASSSGTGGWDEQFF
TRBV10-3	TRBJ2-7	CAIRSGTAHPYEQYF
TRBV9	TRBJ1-4	CASSPRQNNEKLFF
TRBV7-8	TRBJ2-5	CASSPKGRLAGVETQYF
TRBV29-1	TRBJ2-5	CSVDKGAQETQYF
TRBV7-9	TRBJ2-7	CASSQPGQVTYEQYF
TRBV19	TRBJ2-5	CASSGQGKETQYF
TRBV19	TRBJ2-5	CASSRKAGEPEETQYF
TRBV5-1	TRBJ1-4	CASSLGATEKLFF
TRBV3-1	TRBJ2-1	CASVGADEQFF
TRBV7-9	TRBJ1-1	CASSLVSSREEATEAFF
TRBV7-9	TRBJ1-1	CASSPRLMGTEAFF
TRBV5-4	TRBJ2-3	CASSLGRDPVGTQYF
TRBV12-3/TRBV12-4	TRBJ2-3	CASSLGAGGADTQYF
TRBV5-1	TRBJ1-6	CASSLESSYNSPLHF
TRBV5-4	TRBJ2-7	CASSSGSVDYEQYF
TRBV29-1	TRBJ2-7	CSVGPSGTRGEQYF
TRBV29-1	TRBJ2-7	CSVHGTGKGHEQYF
TRBV7-2	TRBJ2-3	CASSFVVGGMDTQYF
TRBV20-1	TRBJ1-1	CSAGTRVNTEAFF
TRBV4-2	TRBJ2-1	CASSDSGGASYNEQFF
TRBV3-1	TRBJ1-1	CASSTSGPPSGAFF
TRBV27	TRBJ1-2	CASSWDRSYGYTF
TRBV6-1	TRBJ2-3	CASSRPGLAGAGTDTQYF
TRBV18	TRBJ2-3	CASSPPTSTGADTQYF
TRBV12-3/TRBV12-4	TRBJ1-3	CASSFSGSNTIYF
TRBV4-2	TRBJ2-1	CASSQDSGEQFF
TRBV12-3/TRBV12-4	TRBJ2-2	CASSPHDTSGVNTGELFF
TRBV30	TRBJ2-7	CACMHNRGSEQYF
TRBV29-1	TRBJ1-3	CSVGQGTGNTIYF
TRBV20-1	TRBJ1-5	CSARDRGAGYSNQPQHF
TRBV29-1	TRBJ2-6	CSVVSEAGANVLTF
TRBV30	TRBJ1-2	CAWSVNRGYSGYTF
TRBV18	TRBJ2-7	CASSPTDGNSYEQYF
TRBV5-1	TRBJ2-1	CASSFGLAGGLGSYNEQFF
TRBV30	TRBJ1-5	CAWSGAGSQPQHF